The 23 T cell receptor beta chains below all came from one sample that was sequenced in a study of cytomegalovirus exposure and HLA in healthy donors (dated by TCRdb to 2016 to 2017). The library was prepared using the immunoSEQ multiplex PCR assay. The multiplex PCR relied on a mix of 60 forward primers for TCR Vbeta segments and 13 reverse primers for TCR Jbeta segments. TCRdb provides this immuneACCESS table in a form limited to in-frame rearrangements. Some clones are lacking; in checked studies, under half of them reflect an unresolved V gene, and why the rest are absent is not known. The sample table shows over 110,000 clones, and 82% are seen once. Of the sample, more than 2.5% is held by the ten largest clones. The sequenced material came from PBMCs. All receptors derive from a male donor in good health and CMV-seronegative.

Concerning this clone: Other DNA sequences in the same sample also yield this CDR3. The rearrangement uses TRBV6-5 and TRBJ1-5; D uncertain. V was trimmed by 6 bases and J by 9 bases, leaving 18 bases between them. Germline CDR1 reads MNHEY; CDR2 reads SVGAGI. This CDR3 is 14 amino acids long. The CDR3 region has the DNA TGTGCCAGCAGCCGGGAACCTCGCGTCCCGCCCCAGCATTTT. This sequence encodes CASSREPRVPPQHF.

This clone was recorded only once. The J gene is TRBJ1-1, the V gene TRBV6-5; possibly TRBD1 for D (5 bases). Trimming shortened V by 2 bases and J by 4 bases, and 8 bases separated the two germline ends. CDR3 length: 13 amino acids. Germline V lookup: CDR1 MNHEY, CDR2 SVGAGI. CDR3 sequence (DNA): TGTGCCAGCAGTTACGGAGGGGTCACTGAAGCTTTCTTT. Amino acid sequence: CASSYGGVTEAFF.

The gene calls are TRBV4-3 and TRBJ2-1; D might be TRBD1 (5 bases). Germline CDR1 and CDR2: LGHNA and YSLEER. Deletions cut 2 bases from V and 8 bases from J, with 19 bases between. The CDR3 has 16 residues. CDR3 in amino acids: CASSQLTDKLGDEQFF. Written as DNA, the CDR3 is TGCGCCAGCAGCCAACTAACGGACAAGCTAGGCGATGAGCAGTTCTTC.

This clone has ten or more counts. The chain has TRBV23-1 and TRBJ1-2; 9 nucleotides agree with TRBD1. TRBV23-1 is sorted into the ORF group, with uncertain function. Unmatched junction bases numbered 8, after V lost 4 bases and J lost 5 bases. The CDR3 loop spans 15 amino acids. This chain's CDR3 is CASSPPDRGWYGYTF. CDR3 DNA: TGCGCCAGCAGTCCTCCGGACAGGGGCTGGTATGGCTACACCTTC.

The chain employs TRBV4-3 and TRBJ2-7; 7 nucleotides agree with TRBD2. The V segment lost 0 bases and the J segment 4 bases; nucleotides outside the gene matches: 6. CDR3 length equals 15 residues. Germline V CDR1 and CDR2: LGHNA, YSLEER. The CDR3 region is CASSQEEGGPYEQYF. The CDR3 coding sequence is TGCGCCAGCAGCCAAGAAGAGGGAGGGCCGTACGAGCAGTACTTC.

This sequence joins TRBV6-5 and TRBJ2-7, with D perhaps matching TRBD1 (6 bases). Between the trimmed V and J ends, which lost 10 bases and 12 bases, there was a span of 19 bases. CDR1 is MNHEY, CDR2 SVGAGI, per germline. The CDR3 contains 11 residues. CDR3 DNA sequence: TGTGCCACCCGGGGCGAAGGGGGTCCGTACTTC. It codes for CATRGEGGPYF.

The J gene is TRBJ2-3, the V gene TRBV28; TRBD2 agrees at 11 bases. Trimming took 9 bases from V and 4 from J; bases not matched to a gene: 12. Per germline, CDR1 MDHEN and CDR2 SYDVKM. The CDR3 sequence is 16 residues long. The CDR3 sequence is CASQLRSGRAADTQYF. The CDR3 DNA reads as TGTGCCAGTCAACTCCGTAGCGGGAGGGCCGCAGATACGCAGTATTTT.

This chain uses TRBV5-1 with TRBJ2-3; possible D gene TRBD2, 5 bases. The germline V and J ends were trimmed by 5 bases and 2 bases, with 9 bases remaining between them. CDR1 SGHRS and CDR2 YFSETQ come from the germline V gene. The CDR3 has 13 residues. CDR3 nucleotides: TGCGCCAGCAGTCTCCGGGACACAGATACGCAGTATTTT. The encoded protein is CASSLRDTDTQYF.

This CDR3 reads CASSPNRDNQPQHF. The CDR3 nucleotides are TGTGCCAGCAGCCCCAACAGGGACAATCAGCCCCAGCATTTT. The V call is TRBV6-5, the J call TRBJ1-5, with D possibly being TRBD1 (6 bases). The CDR3 consists of 14 residues. Germline lookup yields CDR1 MNHEY and CDR2 SVGAGI. Between the trimmed V and J ends, which lost 6 bases and 3 bases, there was a span of 12 bases.

On this clone itself: Sequence at one end of the junction differs from germline and may be a read error. The CDR3 sequence: CSSSDSLTYEQYF. CDR3 coding DNA: TGTTCCAGCAGCGACAGTCTCACCTACGAGCAGTACTTC. The V gene is TRBV7-9, the J gene TRBJ2-7; D possibly corresponds to TRBD1 (5 bases). Germline V lookup: CDR1 SEHNR, CDR2 FQNEAQ (reference sequence). The CDR3 extends over 13 amino acids.

J is TRBJ2-7 and V is TRBV5-1, with TRBD1 identical over 10 bases. Germline assignment: CDR1 SGHRS and CDR2 YFSETQ. The CDR3 is made up of 13 amino acids. With V trimmed by 7 bases and J by 5 bases, 6 bases remained unmatched. CDR3 in DNA: TGCGCCAGCTCCGGACAGGGGGTACACGAGCAGTACTTC. Its protein product is CASSGQGVHEQYF.

The chain employs TRBV27 and TRBJ1-1; D possibly corresponds to TRBD1 (5 bases). Per the germline V gene, CDR1 is MNHEY and CDR2 is SMNVEV (reference sequence). The CDR3 runs to 14 residues. V lost 0 bases and J 7 bases, leaving 12 bases between the germline ends. The CDR3 DNA reads as TGTGCCAGCAGTTTATCGGGAGGACACCGTGAAGCTTTCTTT. Encoded protein: CASSLSGGHREAFF.

J is TRBJ1-2 and V is TRBV9; perhaps TRBD1 as D (6 bases). Germline lookup yields CDR1 SGDLS and CDR2 YYNGEE. The V gene lost 5 bases and the J gene lost 3 bases, with 17 bases spanning the gap. The CDR3 length is 15 residues. The CDR3 sequence is CASRGTGSTDYGYTF. CDR3 nucleotide sequence: TGTGCCAGCAGAGGTACAGGGTCAACGGACTATGGCTACACCTTC.

The rearrangement links TRBV10-2 to TRBJ1-5; D is perhaps TRBD1 (5 bases). This CDR3 region has 16 residues. Germline V gene data show CDR1 as WSHSY and CDR2 as SAAADI. The germline V and J ends were trimmed by 2 bases and 1 base, with 12 bases remaining between them. The CDR3 spells CASSETGLGSNQPQHF. In nucleotides, the CDR3 is TGCGCCAGCAGTGAGACAGGCCTTGGCAGCAATCAGCCCCAGCATTTT.

The chain joins TRBV5-5 to TRBJ2-7; D is uncertain. In germline, CDR1 is SGHKS, CDR2 YYEKEE (reference sequence). Trimming removed 2 bases at V and 5 bases at J, with 8 bases between. The CDR3 runs 12 residues. In DNA form, the CDR3 reads TGTGCCAGCAGCTTTGGAGTAAACGAGCAGTACTTC. It specifies CASSFGVNEQYF. The entire variable domain, with the rest obtained from reference TRBV5-5 and TRBJ2-7, is as follows: DAGVTQSPTHLIKTRGQQVTLRCSPISGHKSVSWYQQVLGQGPQFIFQYYEKEERGRGNFPDRFSARQFPNYSSELNVNALLLGDSALYLCASSFGVNEQYFGPGTRLTVT.

Regarding this clone: Distinct nucleotide sequences in the sample also encode this CDR3. V and J are TRBV11-2 and TRBJ2-1; 9 bases line up with TRBD2. Unmatched junction bases numbered 4, after V lost 5 bases and J lost 2 bases. CDR1 and CDR2 (germline): SGHAT, FQNNGV. This CDR3 comprises 15 residues. The CDR3 nucleotides are TGTGCCAGCAGCACCACTAGCGGGCCCTACAATGAGCAGTTCTTC. This sequence encodes CASSTTSGPYNEQFF.

The rearrangement joins TRBV6-4 to TRBJ2-3, with TRBD2 matching 7 bases. Germline loops: CDR1 MRHNA, CDR2 SNTAGT. The CDR3 runs to 15 residues. With V trimmed by 3 bases and J by 3 bases, 6 bases remained unmatched. The CDR3 DNA is TGTGCCAGCAGTGAAGAGCGGGGAGGGACAGATACGCAGTATTTT. It codes for CASSEERGGTDTQYF.

The V call is TRBV29-1, the J call TRBJ2-7; 9 nucleotides align to TRBD2. V shed 4 bases and J 4 bases; nucleotides not matched to a gene: 8. Looked up from germline, CDR1 is SQVTM and CDR2 is ANQGSEA. The CDR3 has 14 amino acids. Here the CDR3 reads CSVGAALAGYEQYF. For the CDR3, the DNA is TGCAGCGTTGGGGCCGCTCTAGCGGGGTACGAGCAGTACTTC.

V gene TRBV10-3 combines with J gene TRBJ1-2; D uncertain. The V and J ends lost 7 bases and 4 bases respectively, with 16 bases between them. Per germline, CDR1 ENHRY and CDR2 SYGVKD. CDR3 length equals 14 residues. Written as DNA, the CDR3 is TGTGCCATCAACCCGGACGGGAGAGGCTATGGCTACACCTTC. Translating gives CAINPDGRGYGYTF.

The chain uses TRBV15 and TRBJ2-1, with D perhaps TRBD1 (5 bases). CDR1 and CDR2 from the germline V gene are LNHNV and YYDKDF (reference sequence). V was shortened by 0 bases and J by 8 bases, with 14 bases between the two germline ends. There are 15 residues in the CDR3. The CDR3, as DNA: TGTGCCACCAGCAGAGATAAGGGGCCGATGGATGAGCAGTTCTTC. Its protein is CATSRDKGPMDEQFF.

The rearrangement joins TRBV19 to TRBJ2-1; 10 nucleotides match TRBD2. Germline V gives CDR1 LNHDA, CDR2 SQIVND (reference sequence). Germline trimming cut 6 bases from V and 3 bases from J; bases unmatched to any gene: 5. The CDR3 loop spans 15 amino acids. CDR3 nucleotide sequence: TGTGCCAGTAGCCCAGGACTAGCGGACTACAATGAGCAGTTCTTC. Amino acid sequence: CASSPGLADYNEQFF. Together with reference TRBV19 and TRBJ2-1, the CDR3 gives the full variable domain: DGGITQSPKYLFRKEGQNVTLSCEQNLNHDAMYWYRQDPGQGLRLIYYSQIVNDFQKGDIAEGYSVSREKKESFPLTVTSAQKNPTAFYLCASSPGLADYNEQFFGPGTRLTVL.

The chain carries TRBV19 and TRBJ2-7; 9 nucleotides agree with TRBD2. The CDR3 is made up of 14 amino acids. Looked up from germline, CDR1 is LNHDA and CDR2 is SQIVND (reference sequence). Trimming cost V 6 bases and J 8 bases; bases outside gene matches: 11. CDR3 region: CASSSGTSLLKQYF. The CDR3 region has the DNA TGTGCCAGTAGCTCCGGGACTAGCCTCTTGAAGCAGTACTTC.

The chain is built from TRBV5-1 and TRBJ2-3; D might be TRBD1 (6 bases). This CDR3 has 14 residues. The germline V and J ends were trimmed by 7 bases and 0 bases, with 12 bases remaining between them. The germline V gene encodes CDR1 SGHRS and CDR2 YFSETQ. The CDR3 loop reads CASRRQASTDTQYF. Here the CDR3 DNA reads TGCGCCAGCCGCCGACAGGCTAGCACAGATACGCAGTATTTT.